One sample yielded the 29 T cell receptor beta chains listed below, sequenced in a study of cytomegalovirus exposure and HLA in healthy donors. In the PCR, 60 Vbeta and 13 Jbeta primers were used. Measured with immunoSEQ multiplex PCR; TCRdb has only the in-frame clones, and not every one. The sample shows 200,000 or so clones, around 83% of them seen only once. Sequencing was carried out using PBMCs. These receptors all stem from a woman aged 18-29 years in good health and CMV-seronegative.

The gene calls are TRBV5-1 and TRBJ2-5; 7 bases are shared with TRBD1. V lost 0 bases, J lost 3 bases, and 5 bases stayed unmatched. Germline V lookup: CDR1 SGHRS, CDR2 YFSETQ. The CDR3 totals 15 residues. In DNA form, the CDR3 reads TGCGCCAGCAGCTTGGCATTCACAGGGGAAGAGACCCAGTACTTC. It translates to CASSLAFTGEETQYF.

This clone appeared once. The V call is TRBV13, the J call TRBJ1-2; D unresolved. The CDR3 consists of 15 residues. The V gene lost 4 bases and the J gene lost 6 bases, with 18 bases spanning the gap. CDR1 is PRHDT, CDR2 FYEKMQ, per germline (reference sequence). The CDR3 loop is CASSSREGRGDGYTF. DNA for the CDR3: TGTGCCAGCAGCTCGAGGGAGGGAAGAGGTGATGGCTACACCTTC.

The gene calls are TRBV27 and TRBJ2-3; D call uncertain. This CDR3 region has 14 residues. The V end was cut by 7 bases, the J end by 2 bases, with 13 bases between. The germline CDR1 and CDR2 sequences are MNHEY and SMNVEV (reference sequence). The CDR3 DNA reads as TGTGCCAGCAAGTTTAATAGTCTCACAGATACGCAGTATTTT. Translated: CASKFNSLTDTQYF.

V usage is TRBV27 and J usage is TRBJ2-7; 7 bases fit TRBD1. CDR3 length equals 16 residues. V trimming: 5 bases; J trimming: 1 base; junction bases outside the gene matches: 11. Germline assignment: CDR1 MNHEY and CDR2 SMNVEV (reference sequence). The CDR3 reads CASSGPGTASSYEQYF. CDR3 nucleotides: TGTGCCAGCAGTGGTCCCGGGACAGCTTCGTCCTACGAGCAGTACTTC.

The table lists this clone with a few counts. The germline gene is not matched at one end of the junction; a read error may be the cause. The chain links TRBV7-9 to TRBJ2-7; 7 bases fit TRBD1. The V gene's germline CDR1 is SEHNR and CDR2 FQNEAQ (reference sequence). This CDR3 spans 13 amino acids. The DNA for the CDR3 is TGTGCCAGCAGCCGGGACAGCCTTTCAGAATATCACTTC. Its protein is CASSRDSLSEYHF.

The chain couples TRBV27 to TRBJ2-1; TRBD2 is a possible D gene (6 bases). CDR1 and CDR2 (germline): MNHEY, SMNVEV (reference sequence). With 0 bases removed from V and 12 bases from J, the gap between germline ends came to 15 bases. CDR3 length equals 14 residues. CDR3 nucleotides: TGTGCCAGCAGTTTATCTGCGGCGGGGTGGTGGCAGTTCTTC. Translating it yields CASSLSAAGWWQFF.

V gene TRBV13 combines with J gene TRBJ1-3; 7 nucleotides line up with TRBD1. V was pared by 5 bases and J by 3 bases, with 10 bases of the junction left unmatched. From germline, CDR1 is PRHDT and CDR2 FYEKMQ (reference sequence). The CDR3 sequence is 16 residues long. The DNA of the CDR3 is TGTGCCAGCAGCATAGACAGGGTTAGCCTTGGAAACACCATATATTTT. Translated, it gives CASSIDRVSLGNTIYF.

This clone was seen a few times. The gene calls are TRBV27 and TRBJ2-1, with 14 bases identical to TRBD2. Per the germline V gene, CDR1 is MNHEY and CDR2 is SMNVEV (reference sequence). The CDR3 length is 15 residues. The junction had 4 bases not matched to a gene; V was cut back by 4 bases and J by 8 bases. CDR3 protein: CASSWSGLAGDEQFF. The CDR3 DNA is TGTGCCAGCAGTTGGTCGGGACTAGCGGGAGATGAGCAGTTCTTC.

About this clone itself: One junction end disagrees with the germline gene, perhaps due to a read error. This CDR3 reads CAWSLGGTSHEQYF. CDR3 coding DNA: TGTGCCTGGAGCCTTGGCGGTACCTCCCACGAGCAGTACTTC. The V gene is TRBV30, the J gene TRBJ2-5, with no clear D. The J call could be wrong; TRBJ2-7 is a better fit for the DNA end. CDR1 is GTSNPN and CDR2 is SVGIG in the germline V gene (reference sequence). The CDR3 totals 14 residues.

This chain joins TRBV7-2 and TRBJ2-3; D call uncertain. Trimming removed 5 bases from V and 4 bases from J, with 13 bases in between. The CDR3 is 14 amino acids. Germline CDR1 and CDR2: SGHTA and FQGNSA. The CDR3 bases are TGTGCCAGCAGCCATGGTTCTTCGGCAGATACGCAGTATTTT. Residues: CASSHGSSADTQYF.

V gene TRBV4-1 combines with J gene TRBJ2-7, with 10 bases aligning to TRBD2. The germline V gene has CDR1 MGHRA and CDR2 YSYEKL. V gave up 3 bases and J gave up 0 bases; unmatched junction bases: 5. The CDR3 is 16 amino acids. The CDR3 bases are TGCGCCAGCAGCCAGGATAGCGGGGGGAGCTCCTACGAGCAGTACTTC. This codes for CASSQDSGGSSYEQYF.

This clone was seen more than once but under ten times. The rearrangement joins TRBV6-5 to TRBJ1-1, with D unclear. The CDR3 contains 13 residues. Looked up from germline, CDR1 is MNHEY and CDR2 is SVGAGI. V lost 2 bases and J lost 1, with 5 bases in between. This chain's CDR3 is CASSYGGNTEAFF. In DNA form, the CDR3 reads TGTGCCAGCAGTTACGGAGGGAACACTGAAGCTTTCTTT.

This clone was counted a single time. This sequence joins TRBV6-5 and TRBJ2-5; D may be TRBD2 (6 bases). V lost 2 bases and J 5 bases, leaving 12 bases between the germline ends. This CDR3 contains 14 residues. The germline V gene encodes CDR1 MNHEY and CDR2 SVGAGI. In DNA form, the CDR3 reads TGTGCCAGCAGTTACGGGACTCGAAAGGAGACCCAGTACTTC. It encodes CASSYGTRKETQYF.

As concerns this clone: The junction differs from germline at one of its ends, possibly a read error. The sample holds other DNA sequences that translate to the same CDR3. V gene TRBV6-6 combines with J gene TRBJ2-5, with D possibly being TRBD2 (6 bases). Per the germline V gene, CDR1 is MNHNY and CDR2 is SVGAGI (reference sequence). This CDR3 has 13 amino acids. The CDR3: CASSPPGGETQYF. For the CDR3, the DNA is TGCGCCAGCAGCCCCCCCGGGGGAGAGACCCAGTACTTC.

V and J are TRBV9 and TRBJ2-5, with 16 positions matching TRBD2. This CDR3 has 18 residues. Unmatched junction bases numbered 10, after V lost 4 bases and J lost 4 bases. Germline values: CDR1 SGDLS, CDR2 YYNGEE. DNA for the CDR3: TGTGCCAGCAGCCCGTCCGGGACTAGCGGGAGGGCCGGAGAGACCCAGTACTTC. Translating gives CASSPSGTSGRAGETQYF.

This chain joins TRBV6-6 and TRBJ1-6, with D possibly being TRBD1 (5 bases). V lost 5 bases and J 12 bases, leaving 20 bases between the germline ends. The CDR3 is made up of 15 amino acids. Per germline, CDR1 MNHNY and CDR2 SVGAGI (reference sequence). CDR3 region: CASSHRYANSGPLHF. CDR3 bases: TGTGCCAGCAGTCACAGGTACGCGAATTCAGGACCCCTCCACTTT.

This chain connects TRBV19 to TRBJ2-7; 7 nucleotides align to TRBD1. This CDR3 is built from 17 residues. V lost 5 bases to trimming and J lost 6 bases; unmatched junction nucleotides: 19. Germline V gives CDR1 LNHDA, CDR2 SQIVND (reference sequence). In DNA, the CDR3 is TGTGCCAGTAGTTGCCCGGGCCCCGACCAGACAGGGTCCGAGCAGTACTTC. Protein sequence: CASSCPGPDQTGSEQYF.

This chain uses TRBV7-3 with TRBJ2-1; 10 bases line up with TRBD2. CDR1 and CDR2 from the germline V gene are SGHTA and FQGTGA. J was trimmed by 9 bases and V by 5 bases; bases with no gene match: 10. The CDR3 totals 15 residues. CDR3 nucleotides: TGTGCCAGCAGCCCCTCCCTAGCGGGAGTCTCTGAGCAGTTCTTC. This translates into CASSPSLAGVSEQFF. Full variable domain (rest looked up from reference TRBV7-3 and TRBJ2-1): GAGVSQTPSNKVTEKGKYVELRCDPISGHTALYWYRQSLGQGPEFLIYFQGTGAADDSGLPNDRFFAVRPEGSVSTLKIQRTERGDSAVYLCASSPSLAGVSEQFFGPGTRLTVL.

This clone was seen a few times. This chain connects TRBV7-6 to TRBJ2-1; 7 nucleotides match TRBD2. With 4 bases clipped from V and 5 bases from J, the junction kept 8 bases outside the gene matches. Germline CDR1 is SGHVS and CDR2 is FNYEAQ. The CDR3 loop spans 15 amino acids. The CDR3 nucleotides read TGTGCCAGCAGCTCCGCGCCTAGCGGCGACAATGAGCAGTTCTTC. Protein: CASSSAPSGDNEQFF.

This clone has only one observation. The chain joins TRBV7-6 to TRBJ2-7, with TRBD1 identical over 7 bases. J was trimmed by 7 bases and V by 1 base; bases with no gene match: 4. The CDR3 contains 13 residues. Germline V gene sequence: CDR1 SGHVS, CDR2 FNYEAQ. CDR3 DNA sequence: TGTGCCAGCAGCTTAGGACAGGGTGAAGAGCAGTACTTC. Translated, it gives CASSLGQGEEQYF.

The chain has TRBV4-1 and TRBJ1-1; D is unclear. There are 15 residues in the CDR3. Trimming cost V 0 bases and J 4 bases, with 12 bases left between them. CDR1 MGHRA and CDR2 YSYEKL come from the germline V gene. The CDR3 DNA follows: TGCGCCAGCAGCCAAGATCGCAGGTTTGGCACTGAAGCTTTCTTT. This translates into CASSQDRRFGTEAFF.

The rearrangement uses TRBV19 and TRBJ1-3, with a weak D call TRBD1 (5 bases). This CDR3 is 14 amino acids long. Trimming removed 6 bases from V and 0 bases from J, with 9 bases in between. Germline assignment: CDR1 LNHDA and CDR2 SQIVND (reference sequence). The CDR3 region has the DNA TGTGCCAGTAGCACGACAGTCTCTGGAAACACCATATATTTT. Protein product: CASSTTVSGNTIYF.

This sequence joins TRBV28 and TRBJ2-2; 9 positions match TRBD1. The CDR3 length is 14 residues. Looked up from germline, CDR1 is MDHEN and CDR2 is SYDVKM. The junction had 5 bases not matched to a gene; V was cut back by 7 bases and J by 5 bases. CDR3 nucleotide sequence: TGTGCCAGCACGACAGGGGGACGAACCGGGGAGCTGTTTTTT. Protein sequence: CASTTGGRTGELFF. Full variable domain (rest looked up from reference TRBV28 and TRBJ2-2): DVKVTQSSRYLVKRTGEKVFLECVQDMDHENMFWYRQDPGLGLRLIYFSYDVKMKEKGDIPEGYSVSREKKERFSLILESASTNQTSMYLCASTTGGRTGELFFGEGSRLTVL.

The V and J genes are TRBV10-3 and TRBJ1-6; no definite D call. Germline CDR1 and CDR2: ENHRY and SYGVKD. CDR3 length: 13 amino acids. Deletions cut 4 bases from V and 5 bases from J, with 6 bases between. The CDR3 spells CAISGHDNSPLHF. The CDR3 DNA is TGTGCCATCAGTGGGCACGATAATTCACCCCTCCACTTT.

This clone was seen only a few times. Additional DNA sequences in this sample encode the identical CDR3. The chain uses TRBV30 and TRBJ1-1; a weak D match, TRBD1 (6 bases). With 3 bases removed from V and 5 bases from J, the gap between germline ends came to 7 bases. Germline lookup yields CDR1 GTSNPN and CDR2 SVGIG (reference sequence). This CDR3 contains 11 residues. The CDR3 reads CAWSRGTEAFF. The CDR3 nucleotides are TGTGCCTGGAGCAGGGGAACTGAAGCTTTCTTT.

CDR3 region: CASSFDRNTEAFF. CDR3 bases: TGTGCCAGCAGTTTTGACAGGAACACTGAAGCTTTCTTT. The V gene is TRBV27, the J gene TRBJ1-1; possibly TRBD1 for D (5 bases). The germline V gene encodes CDR1 MNHEY and CDR2 SMNVEV (reference sequence). V shed 3 bases and J shed 1 base, with 6 bases lying between them. This CDR3 has 13 residues.

The chain uses TRBV18 and TRBJ2-5, with TRBD2 identical over 8 bases. The CDR3 is made up of 14 amino acids. V dropped 6 bases and J dropped 3; count of bases not matched to a gene: 6. CDR1 and CDR2 (germline): KGHSH, LQKENI. The CDR3 coding sequence is TGTGCCAGCTCCCGCGGAGCGGGAGAAGAGACCCAGTACTTC. It yields the protein CASSRGAGEETQYF.

This clone showed up just a few times. V and J are TRBV6-5 and TRBJ2-7, with TRBD1 identical over 7 bases. The CDR3 extends over 15 amino acids. V trimming: 5 bases; J trimming: 0 bases; junction bases outside the gene matches: 7. CDR1 and CDR2 (germline): MNHEY, SVGAGI. The CDR3 DNA follows: TGTGCCAGCAGTGTAGACAGGGCTCACTCCTACGAGCAGTACTTC. Protein sequence: CASSVDRAHSYEQYF.

The chain carries TRBV15 and TRBJ1-1; D may be TRBD1 (6 bases). Germline CDR1 is LNHNV and CDR2 is YYDKDF (reference sequence). The CDR3 extends over 15 amino acids. V was trimmed by 7 bases and J by 8 bases, leaving 23 bases between them. The CDR3 nucleotides read TGTGCCACCACCCGAGGGGGAGCGGACGCCCGGGAAGCTTTCTTT. Encoded protein: CATTRGGADAREAFF.